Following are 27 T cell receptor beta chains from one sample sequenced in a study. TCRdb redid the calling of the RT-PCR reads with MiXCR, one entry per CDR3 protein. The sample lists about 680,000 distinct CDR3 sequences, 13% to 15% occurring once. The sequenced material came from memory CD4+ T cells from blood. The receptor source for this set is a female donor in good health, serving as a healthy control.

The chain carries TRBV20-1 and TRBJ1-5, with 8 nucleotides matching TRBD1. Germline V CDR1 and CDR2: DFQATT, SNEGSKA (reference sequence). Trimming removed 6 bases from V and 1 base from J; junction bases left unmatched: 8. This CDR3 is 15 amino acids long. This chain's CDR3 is CSAPDRVVSNQPQHF. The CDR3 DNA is TGCAGTGCGCCGGACAGGGTAGTGAGCAATCAGCCCCAGCATTTT.

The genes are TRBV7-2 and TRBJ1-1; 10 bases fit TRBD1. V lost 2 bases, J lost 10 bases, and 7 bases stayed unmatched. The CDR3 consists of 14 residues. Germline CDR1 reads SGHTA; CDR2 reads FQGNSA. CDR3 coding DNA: TGTGCCAGCAGCTTAATGGGGACAGGGGACCGAGCTTTCTTT. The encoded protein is CASSLMGTGDRAFF.

The CDR3 DNA is TGTGCCAGCAGCTATCGGACTGGTACAGATACGCAGTATTTT. As protein: CASSYRTGTDTQYF. V gene TRBV5-4 combines with J gene TRBJ2-3, with D perhaps TRBD2 (5 bases). The V end was cut by 3 bases, the J end by 3 bases, with 11 bases between. Looked up from germline, CDR1 is SGHNT and CDR2 is YYREEE (reference sequence). CDR3 length: 14 amino acids.

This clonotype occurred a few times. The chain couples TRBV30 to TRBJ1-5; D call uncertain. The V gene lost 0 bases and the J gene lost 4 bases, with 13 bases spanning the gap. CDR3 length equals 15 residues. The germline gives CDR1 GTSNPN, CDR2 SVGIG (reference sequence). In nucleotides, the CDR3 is TGTGCCTGGAGTGTACCGTCCCGAGGAAATCAGCCCCAGCATTTT. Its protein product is CAWSVPSRGNQPQHF.

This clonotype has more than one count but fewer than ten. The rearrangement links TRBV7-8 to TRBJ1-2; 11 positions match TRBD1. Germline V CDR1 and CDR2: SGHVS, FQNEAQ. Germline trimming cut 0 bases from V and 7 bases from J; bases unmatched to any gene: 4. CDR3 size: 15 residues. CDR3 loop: CASSLAAGTGGGYTF. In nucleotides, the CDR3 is TGTGCCAGCAGCTTAGCAGCCGGGACAGGGGGTGGCTACACCTTC. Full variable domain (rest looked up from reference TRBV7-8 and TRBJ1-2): GAGVSQSPRYKVAKRGQDVALRCDPISGHVSLFWYQQALGQGPEFLTYFQNEAQLDKSGLPSDRFFAERPEGSVSTLKIQRTQQEDSAVYLCASSLAAGTGGGYTFGSGTRLTVV.

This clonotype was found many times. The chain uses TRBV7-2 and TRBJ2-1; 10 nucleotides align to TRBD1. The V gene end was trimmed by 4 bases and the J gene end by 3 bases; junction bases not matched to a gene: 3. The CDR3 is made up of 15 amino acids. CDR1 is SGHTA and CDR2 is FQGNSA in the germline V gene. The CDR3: CASSSTGGVYNEQFF. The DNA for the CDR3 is TGTGCCAGCAGCTCGACAGGGGGCGTCTACAATGAGCAGTTCTTC.

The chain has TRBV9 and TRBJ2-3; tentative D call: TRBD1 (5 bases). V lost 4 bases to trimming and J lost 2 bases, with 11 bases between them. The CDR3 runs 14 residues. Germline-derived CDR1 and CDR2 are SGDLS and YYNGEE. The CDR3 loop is CASSIQAPTDTQYF. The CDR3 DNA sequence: TGTGCCAGCAGCATACAGGCCCCCACAGATACGCAGTATTTT.

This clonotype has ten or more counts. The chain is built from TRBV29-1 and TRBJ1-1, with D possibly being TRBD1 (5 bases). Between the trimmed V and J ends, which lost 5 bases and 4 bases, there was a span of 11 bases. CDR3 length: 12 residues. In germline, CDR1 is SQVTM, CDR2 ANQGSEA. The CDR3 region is CSVKTAVTEAFF. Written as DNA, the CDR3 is TGCAGCGTTAAGACAGCAGTCACTGAAGCTTTCTTT.

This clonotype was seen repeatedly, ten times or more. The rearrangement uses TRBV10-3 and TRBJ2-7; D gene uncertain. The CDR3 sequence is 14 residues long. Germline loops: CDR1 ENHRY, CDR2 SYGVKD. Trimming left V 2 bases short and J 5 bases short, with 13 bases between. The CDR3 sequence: CAISEKVRMDEQYF. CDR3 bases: TGTGCCATCAGTGAGAAGGTCAGGATGGACGAGCAGTACTTC.

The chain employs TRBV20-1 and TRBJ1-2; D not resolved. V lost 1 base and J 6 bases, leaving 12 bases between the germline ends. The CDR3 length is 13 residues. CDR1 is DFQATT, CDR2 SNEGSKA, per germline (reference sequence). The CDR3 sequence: CSARGSPNHGYTF. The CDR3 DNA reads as TGCAGTGCTAGAGGATCCCCAAACCATGGCTACACCTTC.

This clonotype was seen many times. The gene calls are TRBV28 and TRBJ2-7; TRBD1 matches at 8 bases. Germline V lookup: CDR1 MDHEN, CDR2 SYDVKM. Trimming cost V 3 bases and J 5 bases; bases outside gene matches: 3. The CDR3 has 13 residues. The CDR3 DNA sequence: TGTGCCAGCAGTTTGGCAGGGGGCGACGAGCAGTACTTC. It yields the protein CASSLAGGDEQYF.

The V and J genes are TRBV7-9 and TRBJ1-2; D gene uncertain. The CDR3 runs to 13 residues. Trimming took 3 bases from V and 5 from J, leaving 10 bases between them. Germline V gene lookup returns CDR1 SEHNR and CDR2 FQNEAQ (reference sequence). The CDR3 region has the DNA TGTGCCAGCAGCTTCGGCAGTTATTATGGCTACACCTTC. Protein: CASSFGSYYGYTF.

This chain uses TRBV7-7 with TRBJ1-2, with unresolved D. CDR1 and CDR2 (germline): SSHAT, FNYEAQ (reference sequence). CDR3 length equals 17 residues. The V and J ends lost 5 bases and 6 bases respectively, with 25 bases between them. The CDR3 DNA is TGTGCCAGCAGCCGACTCTTAAGCTGGGGTAGCGGGGATGGCTACACCTTC. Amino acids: CASSRLLSWGSGDGYTF.

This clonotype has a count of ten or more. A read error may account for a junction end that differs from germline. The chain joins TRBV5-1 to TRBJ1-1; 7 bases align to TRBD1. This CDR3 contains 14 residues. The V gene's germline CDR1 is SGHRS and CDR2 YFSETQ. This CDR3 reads CASSLGGLNTEAFF. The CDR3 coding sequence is TGTGCCAGCAGCCTAGGGGGCTTGAACACTGAAGCTTTCTTT.

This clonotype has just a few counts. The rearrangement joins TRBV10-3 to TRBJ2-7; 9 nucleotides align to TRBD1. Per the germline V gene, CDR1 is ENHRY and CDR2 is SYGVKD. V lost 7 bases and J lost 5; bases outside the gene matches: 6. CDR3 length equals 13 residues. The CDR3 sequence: CAITPTGGNEQYF. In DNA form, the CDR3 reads TGTGCCATCACCCCGACAGGGGGGAACGAGCAGTACTTC.

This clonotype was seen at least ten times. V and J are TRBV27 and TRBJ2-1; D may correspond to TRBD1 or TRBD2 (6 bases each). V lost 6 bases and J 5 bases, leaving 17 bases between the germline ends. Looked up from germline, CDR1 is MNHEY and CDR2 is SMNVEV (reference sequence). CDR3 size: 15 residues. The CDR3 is CASRSNGGQHNEQFF. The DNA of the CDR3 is TGTGCCAGCAGAAGTAACGGGGGCCAACACAATGAGCAGTTCTTC.

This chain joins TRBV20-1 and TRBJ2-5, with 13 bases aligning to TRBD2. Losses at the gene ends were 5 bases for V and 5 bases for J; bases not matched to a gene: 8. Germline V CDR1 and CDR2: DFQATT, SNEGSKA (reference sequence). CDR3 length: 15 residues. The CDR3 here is CSALLAGGPGETQYF. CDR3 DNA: TGCAGTGCTTTACTAGCGGGAGGGCCGGGGGAGACCCAGTACTTC.

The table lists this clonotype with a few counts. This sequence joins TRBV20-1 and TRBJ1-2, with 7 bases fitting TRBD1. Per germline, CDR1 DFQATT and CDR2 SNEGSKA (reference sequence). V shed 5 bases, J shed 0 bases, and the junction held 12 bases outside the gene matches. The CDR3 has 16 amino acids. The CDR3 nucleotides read TGCAGTGCTCCAATCCGTGGGGGACAGACTAACTATGGCTACACCTTC. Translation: CSAPIRGGQTNYGYTF.

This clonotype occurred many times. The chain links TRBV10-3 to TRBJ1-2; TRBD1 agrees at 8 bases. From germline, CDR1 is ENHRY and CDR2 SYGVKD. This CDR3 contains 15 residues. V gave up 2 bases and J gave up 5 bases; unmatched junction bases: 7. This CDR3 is CAISEDRGSSYGYTF. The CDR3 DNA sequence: TGTGCCATCAGTGAGGACAGGGGTTCCTCTTATGGCTACACCTTC.

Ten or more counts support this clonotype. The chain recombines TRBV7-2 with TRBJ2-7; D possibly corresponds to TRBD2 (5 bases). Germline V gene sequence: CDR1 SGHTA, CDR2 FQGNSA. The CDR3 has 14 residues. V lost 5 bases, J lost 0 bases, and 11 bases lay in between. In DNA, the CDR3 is TGTGCCAGCAGCGCCCAGCGGAGCTCCTACGAGCAGTACTTC. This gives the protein CASSAQRSSYEQYF.

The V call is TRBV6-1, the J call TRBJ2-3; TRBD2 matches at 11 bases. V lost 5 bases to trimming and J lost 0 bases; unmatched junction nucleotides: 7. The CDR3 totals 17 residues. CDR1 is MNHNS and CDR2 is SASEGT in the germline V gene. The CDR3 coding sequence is TGTGCCAGCAGTCGACTAGCGGGACGCACTAGCACAGATACGCAGTATTTT. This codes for CASSRLAGRTSTDTQYF.

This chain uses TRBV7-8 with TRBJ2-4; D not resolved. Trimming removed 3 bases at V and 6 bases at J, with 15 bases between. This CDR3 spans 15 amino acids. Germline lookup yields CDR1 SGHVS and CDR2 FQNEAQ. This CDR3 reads CASSFYLERRNIQYF. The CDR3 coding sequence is TGTGCCAGCAGCTTTTATCTAGAGCGCCGAAACATTCAGTACTTC.

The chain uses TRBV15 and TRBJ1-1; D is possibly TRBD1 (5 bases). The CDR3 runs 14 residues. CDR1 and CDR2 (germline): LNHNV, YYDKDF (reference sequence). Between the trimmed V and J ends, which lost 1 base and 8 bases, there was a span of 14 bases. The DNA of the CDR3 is TGTGCCACCAGCAGAGCCTCCGGGACTGGAGAAGCTTTCTTT. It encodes CATSRASGTGEAFF.

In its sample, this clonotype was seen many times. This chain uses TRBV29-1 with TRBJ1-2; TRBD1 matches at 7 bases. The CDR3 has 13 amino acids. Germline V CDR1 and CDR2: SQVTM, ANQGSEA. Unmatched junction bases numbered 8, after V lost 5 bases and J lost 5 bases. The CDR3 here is CSVRLTGRYGYTF. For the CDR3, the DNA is TGCAGCGTTAGATTGACAGGGAGATATGGCTACACCTTC. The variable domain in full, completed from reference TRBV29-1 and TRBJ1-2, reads SAVISQKPSRDICQRGTSLTIQCQVDSQVTMMFWYRQQPGQSLTLIATANQGSEATYESGFVIDKFPISRPNLTFSTLTVSNMSPEDSSIYLCSVRLTGRYGYTFGSGTRLTVV.

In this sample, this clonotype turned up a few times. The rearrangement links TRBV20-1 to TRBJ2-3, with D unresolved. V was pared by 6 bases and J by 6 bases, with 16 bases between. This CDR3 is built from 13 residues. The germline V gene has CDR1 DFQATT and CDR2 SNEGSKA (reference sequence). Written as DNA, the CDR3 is TGCAGTGCCTCTTTTCCCATCGGGGATACGCAGTATTTT. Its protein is CSASFPIGDTQYF.

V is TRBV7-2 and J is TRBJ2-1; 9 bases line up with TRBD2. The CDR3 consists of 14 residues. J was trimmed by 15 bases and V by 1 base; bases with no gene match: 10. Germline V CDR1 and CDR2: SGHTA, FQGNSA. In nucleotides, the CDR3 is TGTGCCAGCAGCTTAGAGGTTAGCGGGAGATTGCTGTTCTTC. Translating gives CASSLEVSGRLLFF.

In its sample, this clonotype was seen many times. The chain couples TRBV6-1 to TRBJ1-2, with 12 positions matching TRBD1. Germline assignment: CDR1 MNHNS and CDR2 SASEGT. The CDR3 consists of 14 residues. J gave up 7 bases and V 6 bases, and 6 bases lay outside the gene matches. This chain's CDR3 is CASSRGQGARGYTF. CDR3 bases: TGTGCCAGCAGCCGGGGACAGGGGGCACGTGGCTACACCTTC.